This TCR beta chain was found in a study of persistence of HIV-infected CD4 T cells (dated by TCRdb to the early 2020s). As for the study more broadly: Participants had been on suppressive ART for a median of about eight years. Apart from a couple of participants who underwent leukapheresis at a single time point, peripheral blood samples of up to about 180 mL were collected from participants at multiple time points. CMV- and HIV-1 Gag-responding CD4+ T cells were isolated from ART-treated individuals so that antigen-driven clonal expansion of HIV-1-infected cells could be examined. Proviral sequencing was used to assess clonality among infected cells, whereas TCRbeta sequencing gauged the clonality of all cells within each sorted population. The TCR cluster analysis across participants included eight or nine participants for CMV and 6 or 7 participants for Gag.

The immunoSEQ hsTCRB assay version 4, run in survey mode, was used to sequence TCRbeta repertoires from genomic DNA. For TCRbeta sequencing, genomic DNA was diluted to approximately 9 ng/uL, with up to roughly 1 ug used per sample. The study's own analysis went as follows. ImmunoSeq Analyzer 3.0 was used for analysis of TCRbeta data, and diversity was computed on productive nucleotide rearrangements. Using the Immunarch R package, lower-bound TCR diversity was estimated with the improved Chao index and clonality was estimated with the Gini coefficient. Different nucleotide rearrangements encoding the same CDR3beta amino acid sequence were treated as distinct clonotypes. Differential abundance analysis found TCRbeta sequences that were significantly enriched in antigen-responding cells compared with anti-CD3/anti-CD28-activated cells. Using predicted peptide-MHC specificity as the basis, GLIPH2 grouped TCRs into clusters, both for each participant individually and for the merged data sets that combined participants. TCRdb's version of the immuneACCESS table is confined to in-frame rearrangements and falls short of the full clone set. An unresolved V gene accounts for under half of the shortfall where checked; the remainder is of unknown origin. Clone size and V and J calls were adopted from that table, with D and trimming inferred from the DNA. This sample lists some 9,200 clones; less than 85% were detected once. The top ten hold 2% to 2.5% of the sample.

With respect to this clone: This clone's antigen is unknown. One base away there is no much larger clone; base qualities are not given.

The CDR3 sequence holds 11 residues, the cysteine and phenylalanine included. Only the CDR3 region is kept as DNA, spanning 33 bases read in frame from base 1. The trim is 4 bases for V and 2 bases for J, with a gap of 3 bases between the germline ends. The germline V gene sets CDR1 to SGHVS and CDR2 to FQNEAQ. The treatment or condition label, read with the paper, signifies: suppressive antiretroviral therapy. A pool of overlapping HIV-1 Gag 15-mer peptides, at 1 ug per peptide per mL, was used to stimulate the cells. Responding CD4+ T cells were sorted by upregulation of both CD40 ligand and CD69. Participants were HIV-1-infected adults who started suppressive ART during chronic infection. For at least 4 years, participants had undetectable plasma HIV-1 RNA, below 50 copies/mL. To be included, a participant needed positive CMV serology and a CD4+ T cell count above 400 cells/uL. Before stimulation, PBMCs were isolated using density centrifugation and then depleted of CD8+ T cells. Stimulation of CD8-depleted PBMCs was carried out for about 19 hours with anti-CD28/CD49d costimulation, CD40-blocking antibody and enfuvirtide, to prevent new infections. Sorting was done on either a Beckman Coulter MoFlo Legacy or an XDP sorter, and propidium iodide was used to exclude dead cells. Genomic DNA was extracted with the QIAamp DNA Mini Kit for samples above one million cells, otherwise with the Quick-DNA Microprep Kit.

Study-wide findings and limitations: Within the same sorted populations, how oligoclonal the TCRs were correlated with how oligoclonal the proviruses were. Bulk TCR analyses could not be limited to the rare CMV-responding cells that actually contained HIV-1 proviruses. The study involved few individuals and tested only a limited range of antigens. TCRbeta richness in CMV- and Gag-responding cells was significantly lower than in anti-CD3/anti-CD28-responding cells; CMV-responding cells had higher oligoclonality than CD3/CD28-stimulated and Gag-responding cells. Degenerate expanded CDR3beta sequences were enriched in antigen-responding cells, suggesting convergent selection of CD4+ responses to CMV and Gag.

The chain links TRBV7-8 with TRBJ2-7, with the identity of the D gene unclear. The sample in question was CD4+ T cells sorted from PBMCs after roughly 18-hour stimulation, obtained from a patient who received antiretroviral therapy. The cell subset or site label of this sample denotes: CD40L+CD69+ CD4 T cells responding to HIV-1 Gag peptides. This TCR was recovered from an adult woman with HIV who was CMV-seropositive. The CDR3 corresponds to CASSSTYEQYF. At the DNA level, the sequence is TGTGCCAGCAGCTCCACCTACGAGCAGTACTTC.